The 22 T cell receptor beta chains given below trace back to one sample, sequenced in a study of shared clonotypes between healthy human individuals. The naive CD8 population came from CD45RO-negative cells selected for CCR7, without terminally differentiated effector memory CD45RA+ cells. TCRdb keeps only in-frame clones here, not all; method: immunoSEQ multiplex PCR. The sample contains about 680,000 clones, about 90% of which appear only once. Sequencing used naive CD8+ T cells sorted from blood. The receptors derive from a man in his thirties or forties in good health.

The J gene is TRBJ2-1, the V gene TRBV28; the match to TRBD2 covers 9 bases. Germline V gene data show CDR1 as MDHEN and CDR2 as SYDVKM. The CDR3 extends over 14 amino acids. V shed 8 bases, J shed 4 bases, and the junction held 6 bases outside the gene matches. This CDR3 is CASVSSGTYNEQFF. For the CDR3, the DNA is TGTGCCAGCGTTTCTAGCGGGACTTACAATGAGCAGTTCTTC.

This rearrangement joins TRBV27 to TRBJ2-1; D unresolved. Germline assignment: CDR1 MNHEY and CDR2 SMNVEV (reference sequence). The CDR3 extends over 14 amino acids. Trimming shortened V by 7 bases and J by 6 bases, and 16 bases separated the two germline ends. The CDR3 DNA sequence: TGTGCCAGCACCCAATCCCGGATAGGCAATGAGCAGTTCTTC. Encoded protein: CASTQSRIGNEQFF.

CDR3 in amino acids: CASSEGFRSFGEQYF. The CDR3 nucleotides read TGTGCCAGCAGTGAAGGTTTCCGCTCCTTCGGCGAGCAGTACTTC. The chain employs TRBV2 and TRBJ2-7; no clear D gene. Looked up from germline, CDR1 is SNHLY and CDR2 is FYNNEI. The CDR3 spans 15 residues. Trimming removed 1 base at V and 6 bases at J, with 16 bases between.

This chain joins TRBV13 and TRBJ2-5, with a possible D match to TRBD2 (5 bases). V lost 4 bases to trimming and J lost 1 base, with 7 bases between them. This CDR3 comprises 13 residues. CDR1 PRHDT and CDR2 FYEKMQ come from the germline V gene (reference sequence). The CDR3 here is CASSSGVQETQYF. The CDR3 DNA is TGTGCCAGCAGCTCCGGGGTCCAAGAGACCCAGTACTTC.

The chain recombines TRBV6-1 with TRBJ2-7; D uncertain. Deletions cut 8 bases from V and 1 base from J, with 15 bases between. Germline V lookup: CDR1 MNHNS, CDR2 SASEGT. This CDR3 spans 14 amino acids. The CDR3 region is CASLELGKSYEQYF. CDR3 nucleotide sequence: TGTGCCAGCTTGGAGCTGGGAAAATCCTACGAGCAGTACTTC.

The chain joins TRBV6-1 to TRBJ1-1; D is perhaps TRBD1 (5 bases). Germline V gene lookup returns CDR1 MNHNS and CDR2 SASEGT. The length of the CDR3 is 13 residues. V was pared by 4 bases and J by 9 bases, with 15 bases between. CDR3 region: CASSAGTSFKAFF. CDR3 nucleotides: TGTGCCAGCAGTGCCGGGACCTCTTTTAAAGCTTTCTTT.

V and J are TRBV28 and TRBJ2-3; 12 bases line up with TRBD2. V trimming: 5 bases; J trimming: 4 bases; junction bases outside the gene matches: 10. The V gene's germline CDR1 is MDHEN and CDR2 SYDVKM. The CDR3 is 17 residues long. The CDR3 sequence is CASSVLPSGRAADTQYF. The CDR3 coding sequence is TGTGCCAGCAGTGTACTACCTAGCGGGAGGGCCGCAGATACGCAGTATTTT. Complete variable domain (other parts from reference TRBV28 and TRBJ2-3): DVKVTQSSRYLVKRTGEKVFLECVQDMDHENMFWYRQDPGLGLRLIYFSYDVKMKEKGDIPEGYSVSREKKERFSLILESASTNQTSMYLCASSVLPSGRAADTQYFGPGTRLTVL.

The chain uses TRBV27 and TRBJ2-7; D is uncertain. CDR1 is MNHEY, CDR2 SMNVEV, per germline (reference sequence). V was pared by 5 bases and J by 0 bases, with 11 bases between. The CDR3 covers 14 residues. In DNA form, the CDR3 reads TGTGCCAGCAGTGTCAGGTCCAGCTCCTACGAGCAGTACTTC. This codes for CASSVRSSSYEQYF.

The V gene is TRBV5-4, the J gene TRBJ2-2; D possibly corresponds to TRBD1 (6 bases). This CDR3 has 14 amino acids. The V gene's germline CDR1 is SGHNT and CDR2 YYREEE (reference sequence). V was shortened by 4 bases and J by 4 bases, with 11 bases between the two germline ends. CDR3 DNA: TGTGCCAGCAGCCCTCCCAGGGGCACCGGGGAGCTGTTTTTT. This gives the protein CASSPPRGTGELFF.

The DNA of the CDR3 is TGTGCCAGCAGCCTTAGCGGGAATGGTAATGAGCAGTTCTTC. This sequence encodes CASSLSGNGNEQFF. This chain joins TRBV28 and TRBJ2-1; 8 bases match TRBD2. Germline CDR1 MDHEN, CDR2 SYDVKM. This CDR3 has 14 residues. Trimming cost V 6 bases and J 7 bases; bases outside gene matches: 8.

The rearrangement joins TRBV11-2 to TRBJ2-1; TRBD2 might be the D (6 bases). Germline V gene data show CDR1 as SGHAT and CDR2 as FQNNGV. Between the trimmed V and J ends, which lost 3 bases and 6 bases, there was a span of 18 bases. This CDR3 region has 16 residues. The CDR3 loop is CASSLGREGPRNEQFF. The CDR3 DNA is TGTGCCAGCAGCTTGGGGCGGGAAGGTCCACGCAATGAGCAGTTCTTC.

A single count supports this clone. The genes are TRBV5-1 and TRBJ2-1; D tentatively reads TRBD1 or TRBD2 (5 bases each). The germline gives CDR1 SGHRS, CDR2 YFSETQ. Between the trimmed V and J ends, which lost 4 bases and 8 bases, there was a span of 13 bases. This CDR3 contains 13 residues. Here the CDR3 DNA reads TGCGCCAGCAGCCCGGGACCCTTCGATGAGCAGTTCTTC. Its protein is CASSPGPFDEQFF.

The V gene is TRBV9, the J gene TRBJ2-7; TRBD2 aligns across 13 bases. The V gene's germline CDR1 is SGDLS and CDR2 YYNGEE. The J segment lost 6 bases and the V segment lost 3 bases, leaving 6 bases of the junction unmatched. CDR3 size: 15 residues. The DNA for the CDR3 is TGTGCCAGCAGCGGGGGGACTAGCGGGATGCGCGAGCAGTACTTC. It yields the protein CASSGGTSGMREQYF. Full variable domain (outside the CDR3, taken from reference TRBV9 and TRBJ2-7): DSGVTQTPKHLITATGQRVTLRCSPRSGDLSVYWYQQSLDQGLQFLIQYYNGEERAKGNILERFSAQQFPDLHSELNLSSLELGDSALYFCASSGGTSGMREQYFGPGTRLTVT.

This clone was detected once. The junction departs from the called germline gene at one end, perhaps through a read error. The chain carries TRBV7-7 and TRBJ2-5, with a tentative D call TRBD1 (6 bases). The CDR3 runs 14 residues. Per the germline V gene, CDR1 is SSHAT and CDR2 is FNYEAQ (reference sequence). This CDR3 reads CASSLGLGAETQYF. In DNA form, the CDR3 reads TGTGCTAGCAGCTTAGGGTTGGGGGCAGAGACCCAGTACTTC. The complete variable domain, with remaining parts taken from reference TRBV7-7 and TRBJ2-5, reads GAGVSQSPRYKVTKRGQDVTLRCDPISSHATLYWYQQALGQGPEFLTYFNYEAQPDKSGLPSDRFSAERPEGSISTLTIQRTEQRDSAMYRCASSLGLGAETQYFGPGTRLLVL.

The chain's CDR3 is CSVELAGGAEQYF. The CDR3 DNA follows: TGCAGCGTTGAGTTGGCAGGGGGGGCCGAGCAGTACTTC. This sequence joins TRBV29-1 and TRBJ2-7, with D perhaps assigned TRBD1 or TRBD2 (7 bases each). The germline gives CDR1 SQVTM, CDR2 ANQGSEA. The CDR3 totals 13 residues. The germline V and J ends were trimmed by 3 bases and 6 bases, with 15 bases remaining between them.

This sequence joins TRBV11-2 and TRBJ1-4, with TRBD1 matching over 9 bases. In germline, CDR1 is SGHAT, CDR2 FQNNGV. This CDR3 has 18 amino acids. V lost 2 bases, J lost 8 bases, and 15 bases stayed unmatched. In nucleotides, the CDR3 is TGTGCCAGCAGCTTATCTCGAACAGGGGGCACACTCGGGGAAAAACTGTTTTTT. It yields the protein CASSLSRTGGTLGEKLFF.

This sequence joins TRBV28 and TRBJ2-5; TRBD2 matches at 8 bases. Trimming cost V 10 bases and J 1 base; bases outside gene matches: 23. Germline V gene sequence: CDR1 MDHEN, CDR2 SYDVKM. CDR3 length: 19 amino acids. The CDR3 reads CATRSVYISGNNPQETQYF. The CDR3 region has the DNA TGTGCCACCAGATCAGTTTATATTAGCGGGAACAACCCCCAAGAGACCCAGTACTTC.

The chain uses TRBV6-6 and TRBJ1-4; unclear D gene. Germline CDR1 and CDR2: MNHNY and SVGAGI (reference sequence). The CDR3 length is 14 residues. V lost 5 bases, J lost 0 bases, and 7 bases lay in between. The CDR3 is CASSIPATNEKLFF. CDR3 bases: TGTGCCAGCAGTATCCCTGCAACTAATGAAAAACTGTTTTTT.

The V call is TRBV7-2, the J call TRBJ2-2; no firm D call. The CDR3 has 13 residues. CDR1 and CDR2 from the germline V gene are SGHTA and FQGNSA. The V end lost 5 bases, the J end lost 6 bases, and 10 bases lay between the germline ends. In nucleotides, the CDR3 is TGTGCCAGCAGCCCCTACAAGTCCGGGGAGCTGTTTTTT. Protein sequence: CASSPYKSGELFF.

The chain links TRBV28 to TRBJ2-3, with no clear D. The V and J ends lost 3 bases and 0 bases respectively, with 10 bases between them. CDR3 size: 15 residues. CDR1 and CDR2 from the germline V gene are MDHEN and SYDVKM. The CDR3 bases are TGTGCCAGCAGTTTTACTTGGGCTAGCACAGATACGCAGTATTTT. Its translation: CASSFTWASTDTQYF.

This clone was detected only once. The chain recombines TRBV15 with TRBJ2-2, with 12 bases fitting TRBD2. Trimming took 8 bases from V and 9 from J; bases not matched to a gene: 10. The CDR3 has 15 amino acids. Germline-derived CDR1 and CDR2 are LNHNV and YYDKDF (reference sequence). The CDR3 sequence is CATRLAGGSYRELFF. CDR3 sequence (DNA): TGTGCCACCCGCCTAGCGGGAGGGAGTTACCGGGAGCTGTTTTTT.

The chain recombines TRBV30 with TRBJ2-7; D gene unclear. This CDR3 contains 13 residues. The germline V gene encodes CDR1 GTSNPN and CDR2 SVGIG (reference sequence). V lost 0 bases and J 2 bases, leaving 8 bases between the germline ends. CDR3 protein: CAWSVIGAYEQYF. The CDR3 bases are TGTGCCTGGAGTGTAATAGGTGCCTACGAGCAGTACTTC.